This T cell receptor (beta chain) originates from a study of cytomegalovirus exposure and HLA in healthy donors. Study overall: Counted in an early data release were 65 million to 100 million unique TCRs from HLA-typed donors. Regarding the study as a whole: What TCR beta sequences reportedly achieved was accurate prediction of HLA-A and HLA-B alleles in most subjects. In a later analysis, V- and J-gene trimming of beta chains associated with a DCLRE1C missense variant, replicated independently. Cytomegalovirus status was reportedly diagnosed by the classifier with high specificity and sensitivity.

Losses at the gene ends were 2 bases for V and 4 bases for J; bases not matched to a gene: 4. CDR3 length: 14 residues. In germline, CDR1 is SGHNT, CDR2 YYREEE (reference sequence). To note about this clone: Its specificity is not known.

Primers included in the PCR were 60 Vbeta and 13 Jbeta primers. Repertoires were generated with immunoSEQ multiplex PCR, while TCRdb's copy carries only in-frame clones and drops some. The sample carries roughly 200,000 clones, 70% to 85% recorded once. This chain joins TRBV5-4 and TRBJ2-5, with 8 positions matching TRBD2. The source of this sequence is a woman aged 55-70 years in good health and CMV-seropositive. The sequenced material came from PBMCs. The CDR3 loop reads CASSLAGVVETQYF. The CDR3 nucleotides read TGTGCCAGCAGCTTAGCGGGAGTCGTAGAGACCCAGTACTTC.